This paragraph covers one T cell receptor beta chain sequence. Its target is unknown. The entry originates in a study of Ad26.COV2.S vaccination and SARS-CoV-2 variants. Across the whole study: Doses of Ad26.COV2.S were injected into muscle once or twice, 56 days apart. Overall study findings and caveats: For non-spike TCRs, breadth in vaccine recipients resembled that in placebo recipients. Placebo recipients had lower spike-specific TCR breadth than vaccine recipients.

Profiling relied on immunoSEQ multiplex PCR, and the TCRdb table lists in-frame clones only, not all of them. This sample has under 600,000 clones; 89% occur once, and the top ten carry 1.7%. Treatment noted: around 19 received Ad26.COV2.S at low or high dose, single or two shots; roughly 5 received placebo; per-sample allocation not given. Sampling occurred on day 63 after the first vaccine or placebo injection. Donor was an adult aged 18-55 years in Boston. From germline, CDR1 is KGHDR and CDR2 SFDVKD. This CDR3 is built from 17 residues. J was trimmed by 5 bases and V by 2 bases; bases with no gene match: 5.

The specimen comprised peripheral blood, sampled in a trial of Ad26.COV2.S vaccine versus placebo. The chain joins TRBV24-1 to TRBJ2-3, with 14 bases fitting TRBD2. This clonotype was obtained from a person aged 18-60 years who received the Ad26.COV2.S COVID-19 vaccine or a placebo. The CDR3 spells CATSDSRTSGGKDTQYF. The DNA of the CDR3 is TGTGCCACCAGTGATTCCCGGACTAGCGGGGGGAAAGATACGCAGTATTTT.